The rows below give T cell receptor beta chains drawn from one sample of a study of T cells after yellow fever vaccination. Using its own MiXCR run on the 5' RACE reads, TCRdb lists one record per CDR3 protein. The sample consists of 99,000 or so distinct CDR3 sequences, roughly 6% of them appearing once. Sequenced material: CD8+ T cells sorted from PBMCs, taken 10 days after the yellow fever booster vaccination. The receptors were gathered from a man between 18 and 35 years old who received the YFV17D yellow fever vaccine. Both conserved end residues are part of each CDR3. Each record gives: D gene, V gene, J gene, clone size, CDR3 DNA, CDR3 protein. The D gene is left open where the match is weak. Some rows mark clone size as missing; the rest say once, few, many or name a class of expanded clone.

D: TRBD2
V: TRBV10-2
J: TRBJ2-1
size: many
DNA: TGCGCCAGCGGAGGGGTAGCGGGGGAATCCTACAATGAGCAGTTCTTC
CDR3: CASGGVAGESYNEQFF

D: -
V: TRBV7-8
J: TRBJ1-2
size: many
DNA: TGTGCCAGCAGCTTAGGGGGGGAAGGCTACACCTTC
CDR3: CASSLGGEGYTF

D: TRBD1
V: TRBV7-9
J: TRBJ1-1
size: -
DNA: TGTGCCAGCAGCACAGCCGGGACAGGGGGCACTGAAGCTTTCTTT
CDR3: CASSTAGTGGTEAFF

D: TRBD2
V: TRBV11-2
J: TRBJ2-1
size: few
DNA: TGTGCCAGCAGCCACATAGCGGGGGGGCAGAATGAGCAGTTCTTC
CDR3: CASSHIAGGQNEQFF

D: TRBD1
V: TRBV7-9
J: TRBJ1-6
size: few
DNA: TGTGCCAGCAGCTTAGCGGAGGGTGCGGCAGGGGGTTCACCCCTCCACTTT
CDR3: CASSLAEGAAGGSPLHF

D: -
V: TRBV5-1
J: TRBJ1-1
size: -
DNA: TGCGCCAGCAGCTTCCGACATACCCTGAACACTGAAGCTTTCTTT
CDR3: CASSFRHTLNTEAFF

D: TRBD1
V: TRBV19
J: TRBJ2-1
size: -
DNA: TGTGCCAGTAGTTCCGGGACAGGGGGCTATGAGCAGTTCTTC
CDR3: CASSSGTGGYEQFF

D: -
V: TRBV5-1
J: TRBJ1-1
size: many
DNA: TGCGCCAGCAGCTTGCGCAGGCCGAACACTGAAGCTTTCTTT
CDR3: CASSLRRPNTEAFF

D: -
V: TRBV20-1
J: TRBJ2-3
size: few
DNA: TGCAGTGCTAGATCGGACAGACCCGGAGTGGATACGCAGTATTTT
CDR3: CSARSDRPGVDTQYF

D: TRBD1
V: TRBV5-8
J: TRBJ1-1
size: -
DNA: TGTGCCAGCAGCGCCACGGGACAGTCACTTAGGAACACTGAAGCTTTCTTT
CDR3: CASSATGQSLRNTEAFF

D: TRBD2
V: TRBV20-1
J: TRBJ2-3
size: -
DNA: TGCAGTGCTAGAGATGCGGGGGGGCAAACAGATACGCAGTATTTT
CDR3: CSARDAGGQTDTQYF

D: TRBD1
V: TRBV29-1
J: TRBJ2-7
size: many
DNA: TGCAGCGTATGGGGACAGGGTGGGAACGAGCAGTACTTC
CDR3: CSVWGQGGNEQYF

D: -
V: TRBV6-5
J: TRBJ2-7
size: few
DNA: TGTGCCAGCAGTTACGGCAGTAACTACGAGCAGTACTTC
CDR3: CASSYGSNYEQYF

D: -
V: TRBV7-6
J: TRBJ2-7
size: few
DNA: TGTGCCAGCAGCTTAATTTCAGGGGTCCCCTACGAGCAGTACTTC
CDR3: CASSLISGVPYEQYF

D: TRBD1
V: TRBV7-9
J: TRBJ2-2
size: few
DNA: TGTGCCAGCAGCTTGGACAGGGGACGGGAGCTGTTTTTT
CDR3: CASSLDRGRELFF

D: -
V: TRBV5-5
J: TRBJ2-3
size: -
DNA: TGTGCCAGCAGCCACCCACAGGGTACTAGCACAGATACGCAGTATTTT
CDR3: CASSHPQGTSTDTQYF

D: -
V: TRBV5-1
J: TRBJ2-3
size: many
DNA: TGCGCCAGCCGCGGGTGGGGAAGCACAGATACGCAGTATTTT
CDR3: CASRGWGSTDTQYF

D: TRBD1
V: TRBV29-1
J: TRBJ1-2
size: -
DNA: TGCAGCGTGGACAGGGGCTATGGCTACACCTTC
CDR3: CSVDRGYGYTF

D: -
V: TRBV6-1
J: TRBJ1-1
size: few
DNA: TGTGCCAGCAGTGAAGGTCGCAGCTTGAACACTGAAGCTTTCTTT
CDR3: CASSEGRSLNTEAFF

D: -
V: TRBV7-2
J: TRBJ2-1
size: few
DNA: TGTGCCAGCAGCGTGATCAATGAGCAGTTCTTC
CDR3: CASSVINEQFF

D: -
V: TRBV12-3/TRBV12-4
J: TRBJ2-7
size: few
DNA: TGTGCCAGCAGTTTTTTGGTGGTCCCCTCCTACGAGCAGTACTTC
CDR3: CASSFLVVPSYEQYF

D: TRBD2
V: TRBV24-1
J: TRBJ2-2
size: -
DNA: TGTGCCACCACCGTGCTAGCGGGGGCATCGAACACCGGGGAGCTGTTTTTT
CDR3: CATTVLAGASNTGELFF

D: -
V: TRBV29-1
J: TRBJ2-1
size: few
DNA: TGCAGCGTCCCGGGTCTAGGAAATGAGCAGTTCTTC
CDR3: CSVPGLGNEQFF

D: -
V: TRBV7-9
J: TRBJ2-1
size: many
DNA: TGTGCCAGCAGCTCCACGCCGGGATCCACGGACAATGAGCAGTTCTTC
CDR3: CASSSTPGSTDNEQFF

D: TRBD1
V: TRBV4-3
J: TRBJ1-1
size: few
DNA: TGCGCCAGCAGCCAAGATCGGGGCAGGGGGCGGGCTGAAGCTTTCTTT
CDR3: CASSQDRGRGRAEAFF

D: -
V: TRBV5-4
J: TRBJ2-6
size: -
DNA: TGTGCCAGCAGCTGGGCGGGACAGAACTCTGGGGCCAACGTCCTGACTTTC
CDR3: CASSWAGQNSGANVLTF

D: -
V: TRBV6-5
J: TRBJ2-7
size: -
DNA: TGTGCCAGCAGCCCCACCGGGCCCCCCTACGAGCAGTACTTC
CDR3: CASSPTGPPYEQYF

D: -
V: TRBV28
J: TRBJ2-5
size: -
DNA: TGTGCCAGCAGTTACCCTTCCCCCGGGGAGACCCAGTACTTC
CDR3: CASSYPSPGETQYF

D: -
V: TRBV11-2
J: TRBJ1-2
size: -
DNA: TGTGCCAGCAGCCCCCGAGGGAGCTATCTTGGCTACACCTTC
CDR3: CASSPRGSYLGYTF

D: -
V: TRBV2
J: TRBJ1-1
size: -
DNA: TGTGCCAGCAAATTAGGGGGGGGATACACTGAAGCTTTCTTT
CDR3: CASKLGGGYTEAFF

D: -
V: TRBV21-1
J: TRBJ1-3
size: -
DNA: TGTGCCAGCAGCGCCAACAGAGACTCTGGAAACACCATATATTTT
CDR3: CASSANRDSGNTIYF

D: -
V: TRBV14
J: TRBJ2-7
size: -
DNA: TGTGCCAGCAGCCTGAGGTTTGGGGGCAGGGCCTACGAGCAGTACTTC
CDR3: CASSLRFGGRAYEQYF

D: -
V: TRBV7-3
J: TRBJ1-1
size: few
DNA: TGTGCCAGCAGCTTAGGGGGAGGGGAGGCTGAAGCTTTCTTT
CDR3: CASSLGGGEAEAFF

D: TRBD2
V: TRBV5-5
J: TRBJ2-3
size: few
DNA: TGTGCCAGCAGCTTGGGAGCGGGGACCACAGATACGCAGTATTTT
CDR3: CASSLGAGTTDTQYF

D: -
V: TRBV10-3
J: TRBJ2-2
size: few
DNA: TGTGCCATCAGAACTAGGGTCGGCCTGAACACCGGGGAGCTGTTTTTT
CDR3: CAIRTRVGLNTGELFF

D: -
V: TRBV19
J: TRBJ2-3
size: few
DNA: TGTGCCAGTAAAGAAGGGGGAATCGGGACACCGAGCACAGATACGCAGTATTTT
CDR3: CASKEGGIGTPSTDTQYF

D: TRBD1
V: TRBV29-1
J: TRBJ2-7
size: -
DNA: TGCAGCGTTGAAGAGACCGGGACAGGGAAGGAGTACGAGCAGTACTTC
CDR3: CSVEETGTGKEYEQYF

D: -
V: TRBV4-1
J: TRBJ2-7
size: -
DNA: TGCGCCAGCACCCCAGGTGGCAGGAGCTCCTACGAGCAGTACTTC
CDR3: CASTPGGRSSYEQYF

D: -
V: TRBV12-5
J: TRBJ2-7
size: -
DNA: TGTGCTAGTGTTTCCCCTCCAACACCCGGGACAAGGTTTGAGCAGTACTTC
CDR3: CASVSPPTPGTRFEQYF

D: TRBD1
V: TRBV4-3
J: TRBJ1-6
size: -
DNA: TGCGCCAGCAGCCAGGACCCGGGACAGGGTGGGAATTCACCCCTCCACTTT
CDR3: CASSQDPGQGGNSPLHF

D: -
V: TRBV4-3
J: TRBJ1-1
size: few
DNA: TGCGCCAGCAGCCAAGATCACGCAGGGCTTTTAATGAACACTGAAGCTTTCTTT
CDR3: CASSQDHAGLLMNTEAFF

D: TRBD2
V: TRBV6-6
J: TRBJ2-5
size: few
DNA: TGTGCCAGCAGACCGCGGGAGAACAGGGAGACCCAGTACTTC
CDR3: CASRPRENRETQYF

D: TRBD1
V: TRBV5-1
J: TRBJ2-5
size: few
DNA: TGCGCCAGCAGCTATCGGACAGGGTGGGAGACCCAGTACTTC
CDR3: CASSYRTGWETQYF

D: TRBD1
V: TRBV7-9
J: TRBJ1-5
size: -
DNA: TGTGCCAGTGGACAGGGGGCAGATCAGTGGAATCAGCCCCAGCATTTT
CDR3: CASGQGADQWNQPQHF

D: -
V: TRBV9
J: TRBJ2-5
size: -
DNA: TGTGCCAGCAGCGTAGCCAGGGAAGAGACCCAGTACTTC
CDR3: CASSVAREETQYF